Below, 24 T cell receptor beta chains from the same sample are listed, as sequenced in a study of blood T cell repertoires in COVID-19. Some clones are missing from TCRdb's copy, which holds only in-frame ones; the method was immunoSEQ multiplex PCR. This table holds 150,000 to 200,000 clones, roughly four fifths found once. Sequences were obtained from peripheral blood. Source of these receptors: a woman of 80 years or more with acute or convalescent COVID-19.

This chain uses TRBV5-4 with TRBJ2-7, with 15 bases aligning to TRBD2. Losses at the gene ends were 4 bases for V and 7 bases for J; bases not matched to a gene: 6. Germline V gene data show CDR1 as SGHNT and CDR2 as YYREEE (reference sequence). The CDR3 consists of 15 residues. CDR3 coding DNA: TGTGCCAGCAGCCCCGGACTAGCGGGAGGGAGGGAGCAGTACTTC. It translates to CASSPGLAGGREQYF.

The gene calls are TRBV5-4 and TRBJ1-2; 7 bases align to TRBD1. V dropped 4 bases and J dropped 5; count of bases not matched to a gene: 8. Germline CDR1 reads SGHNT; CDR2 reads YYREEE (reference sequence). This CDR3 is 14 amino acids long. The chain's CDR3 is CASSPGQEIYGYTF. The CDR3 region has the DNA TGTGCCAGCAGCCCCGGACAGGAGATATATGGCTACACCTTC.

The chain combines TRBV9 with TRBJ2-3; 7 bases line up with TRBD2. Germline V gene lookup returns CDR1 SGDLS and CDR2 YYNGEE. Germline trimming cut 0 bases from V and 2 bases from J; bases unmatched to any gene: 6. This CDR3 comprises 16 residues. This chain's CDR3 is CASSVAGLADTDTQYF. DNA of the CDR3: TGTGCCAGCAGCGTAGCTGGCCTAGCGGACACAGATACGCAGTATTTT.

This clone was counted a few times. The chain combines TRBV4-1 with TRBJ2-7; 9 nucleotides match TRBD2. This CDR3 region has 15 residues. The germline V gene encodes CDR1 MGHRA and CDR2 YSYEKL. V lost 3 bases and J lost 1; bases outside the gene matches: 4. The CDR3 region is CASSQETSGSYEQYF. For the CDR3, the DNA is TGCGCCAGCAGCCAGGAGACTAGCGGATCCTACGAGCAGTACTTC.

The chain links TRBV3-1 (or the pseudogene TRBV3-2) to TRBJ1-1; D is unclear. The CDR3 is made up of 13 amino acids. CDR1 and CDR2 (germline): LGHDT, YNNKEL (reference sequence). V lost 3 bases, J lost 8 bases, and 13 bases lay in between. The CDR3 DNA is TGTGCCAGCAGCCAGGTTGACGGACTAGAAGCTTTCTTT. This sequence encodes CASSQVDGLEAFF.

The chain has TRBV15 and TRBJ2-1; the D is unclear. The V gene's germline CDR1 is LNHNV and CDR2 YYDKDF (reference sequence). Between the trimmed V and J ends, which lost 1 base and 8 bases, there was a span of 3 bases. This CDR3 comprises 11 residues. Here the CDR3 reads CATSRADEQFF. DNA of the CDR3: TGTGCCACCAGCAGAGCTGATGAGCAGTTCTTC. Using reference TRBV15 and TRBJ2-1 for the parts outside the CDR3, the full variable domain is DAMVIQNPRYQVTQFGKPVTLSCSQTLNHNVMYWYQQKSSQAPKLLFHYYDKDFNNEADTPDNFQSRRPNTSFCFLDIRSPGLGDTAMYLCATSRADEQFFGPGTRLTVL.

The rearrangement links TRBV5-1 to TRBJ2-7, with 12 bases matching TRBD2. V was pared by 3 bases and J by 3 bases, with 10 bases of the junction left unmatched. Germline-derived CDR1 and CDR2 are SGHRS and YFSETQ. The CDR3 is 17 amino acids. CDR3 sequence reads: CASSSTLAGGPNYEQYF. Written as DNA, the CDR3 is TGCGCCAGCAGCTCAACCCTAGCGGGAGGGCCAAACTACGAGCAGTACTTC. The whole variable domain, remainder taken from reference TRBV5-1 and TRBJ2-7, is KAGVTQTPRYLIKTRGQQVTLSCSPISGHRSVSWYQQTPGQGLQFLFEYFSETQRNKGNFPGRFSGRQFSNSRSEMNVSTLELGDSALYLCASSSTLAGGPNYEQYFGPGTRLTVT.

This chain uses TRBV11-2 with TRBJ2-1, with 9 bases fitting TRBD2. The trim removed 5 bases at V and 2 bases at J, leaving 4 bases unmatched. CDR1 is SGHAT and CDR2 is FQNNGV in the germline V gene. The CDR3 covers 15 residues. The chain's CDR3 is CASSPGLAPYNEQFF. The CDR3 DNA reads as TGTGCCAGCAGCCCCGGACTAGCGCCCTACAATGAGCAGTTCTTC.

This chain joins TRBV10-3 and TRBJ2-7; 9 positions match TRBD1. CDR1 and CDR2 (germline): ENHRY, SYGVKD. The CDR3 runs 14 residues. The V and J ends lost 10 bases and 6 bases, in that order; junction bases with no gene match: 13. Here the CDR3 DNA reads TGTGCCAGCACCCGGGACAGGGAAACATCCGAGCAGTACTTC. It is translated as CASTRDRETSEQYF.

The chain uses TRBV19 and TRBJ1-2; 8 bases agree with TRBD1. Trimming took 4 bases from V and 5 from J; bases not matched to a gene: 9. The CDR3 totals 15 residues. Germline-derived CDR1 and CDR2 are LNHDA and SQIVND (reference sequence). The CDR3 sequence: CASSREQGVKYGYTF. The CDR3 bases are TGTGCCAGTAGTAGGGAACAGGGGGTAAAATATGGCTACACCTTC.

The chain joins TRBV11-2 to TRBJ2-5, with a possible D match to TRBD1 (6 bases). The CDR3 spans 16 residues. Per the germline V gene, CDR1 is SGHAT and CDR2 is FQNNGV. The V end lost 5 bases, the J end lost 2 bases, and 18 bases lay between the germline ends. DNA of the CDR3: TGTGCCAGCAGCACTGGGACAACCTTGACGCAAGAGACCCAGTACTTC. Translating gives CASSTGTTLTQETQYF. The full variable domain, in which reference TRBV11-2 and TRBJ2-5 provide the parts outside the CDR3, is EAGVAQSPRYKIIEKRQSVAFWCNPISGHATLYWYQQILGQGPKLLIQFQNNGVVDDSQLPKDRFSAERLKGVDSTLKIQPAKLEDSAVYLCASSTGTTLTQETQYFGPGTRLLVL.

CDR3 nucleotides: TGTGCCAGCTCACCGGACTCGGGTTTCGGCGCAGATACGCAGTATTTT. This gives the protein CASSPDSGFGADTQYF. The chain recombines TRBV18 with TRBJ2-3, with D possibly TRBD2 on 5 matching bases. V lost 3 bases and J 4 bases, leaving 17 bases between the germline ends. CDR3 length: 16 amino acids. Germline V gene sequence: CDR1 KGHSH, CDR2 LQKENI.

This chain connects TRBV3-1 (or the pseudogene TRBV3-2) to TRBJ2-1, with 11 bases that match TRBD1. In germline, CDR1 is LGHDT, CDR2 YNNKEL (reference sequence). This CDR3 spans 17 amino acids. Trimming at V came to 0 bases and at J to 6 bases, leaving 7 bases not matched to a gene. CDR3 nucleotides: TGTGCCAGCAGCCAAGATTGGACAGGGGGCTCACGCAATGAGCAGTTCTTC. It is translated as CASSQDWTGGSRNEQFF.

The CDR3, as DNA: TGCGCCAGCAGCATAACTCGTCCCCCATCATACAATGAGCAGTTCTTC. Encoded protein: CASSITRPPSYNEQFF. The chain recombines TRBV5-1 with TRBJ2-1; D remains unclear. The germline gives CDR1 SGHRS, CDR2 YFSETQ. V was shortened by 4 bases and J by 4 bases, with 18 bases between the two germline ends. The CDR3 has 16 residues.

This chain links TRBV6-5 with TRBJ2-7; 8 bases map to TRBD2. Germline V lookup: CDR1 MNHEY, CDR2 SVGAGI. With V trimmed by 8 bases and J by 3 bases, 6 bases remained unmatched. This CDR3 has 13 residues. The CDR3 region is CASREGTLYEQYF. In DNA form, the CDR3 reads TGTGCCAGCCGGGAGGGTACACTCTACGAGCAGTACTTC.

The J gene is TRBJ1-6, the V gene TRBV5-1; no reliable D call. The CDR3 contains 15 residues. Germline CDR1 reads SGHRS; CDR2 reads YFSETQ. V was trimmed by 5 bases and J by 6 bases, leaving 15 bases between them. Here the CDR3 reads CASSPARGFNSPLHF. CDR3 bases: TGCGCCAGCAGTCCCGCCCGGGGTTTTAATTCACCCCTCCACTTT.

CDR3 coding DNA: TGTGCCAGCAGCTTATCAGGATATGAAAAACTGTTTTTT. This codes for CASSLSGYEKLFF. The V call is TRBV5-6, the J call TRBJ1-4; D uncertain. The CDR3 sequence is 13 residues long. Germline V gene data show CDR1 as SGHDT and CDR2 as YYEEEE. V was pared by 2 bases and J by 6 bases, with 8 bases between.

The genes are TRBV27 and TRBJ2-5, with D maybe TRBD1 (6 bases). Germline values: CDR1 MNHEY, CDR2 SMNVEV (reference sequence). Trimming removed 4 bases from V and 9 bases from J, with 12 bases in between. The CDR3 extends over 12 amino acids. The CDR3 coding sequence is TGTGCCAGCAGTTCGCCGCCAGGGGCCCAGTACTTC. Protein: CASSSPPGAQYF.

The rearrangement links TRBV19 to TRBJ2-5; the D gene is possibly TRBD2 (5 bases). Looked up from germline, CDR1 is LNHDA and CDR2 is SQIVND (reference sequence). The CDR3 has 14 amino acids. Trimming took 4 bases from V and 5 from J, leaving 14 bases between them. CDR3 bases: TGTGCCAGTAGTACCCACACTAGGAGGGAGACCCAGTACTTC. It is translated as CASSTHTRRETQYF.

This clone was found once. This chain connects TRBV21-1 to TRBJ2-2; the listed D gene, TRBD1, was not tested against the DNA. TRBV21-1 is labeled a pseudogene. This CDR3 has 16 residues. CDR3 DNA sequence: TGTGTCGCAGAGCAGGGAAGAGCCCGTAACACCGGGGAGCTGTTTTTT. Its translation: CVAEQGRARNTGELFF.

The gene calls are TRBV3-1 (or the pseudogene TRBV3-2) and TRBJ2-7, with 12 bases aligning to TRBD1. Trimming took 5 bases from V and 6 from J; bases not matched to a gene: 11. From germline, CDR1 is LGHDT and CDR2 YNNKEL (reference sequence). The CDR3 spans 16 residues. For the CDR3, the DNA is TGTGCCAGCAGCGACCGGGACAGGGGGCGCATCGGCGAGCAGTACTTC. Its translation is CASSDRDRGRIGEQYF.

V and J are TRBV3-1 (or the pseudogene TRBV3-2) and TRBJ2-4, with D possibly being TRBD1 (5 bases). This CDR3 region has 18 residues. With 4 bases removed from V and 0 bases from J, the gap between germline ends came to 19 bases. Germline lookup yields CDR1 LGHDT and CDR2 YNNKEL (reference sequence). This CDR3 reads CASSRLRGAGLAKNIQYF. In DNA, the CDR3 is TGTGCCAGCAGCCGGTTAAGAGGAGCAGGGCTAGCCAAAAACATTCAGTACTTC.

This chain joins TRBV10-3 and TRBJ1-4; D remains unclear. The CDR3 totals 14 residues. Trimming took off 3 bases at V and 7 bases at J, with 12 bases between the two ends. CDR1 and CDR2 (germline): ENHRY, SYGVKD. As DNA, the CDR3 is TGTGCCATCAGTGATCCACAATCGGGTGAAAAACTGTTTTTT. Translation gives CAISDPQSGEKLFF.

The genes are TRBV19 and TRBJ2-7, with D perhaps TRBD1 (6 bases). CDR1 and CDR2 (germline): LNHDA, SQIVND (reference sequence). The CDR3 is 16 residues long. V was cut by 5 bases and J by 6 bases, with 23 bases left in between. DNA for the CDR3: TGTGCCAGTAGTGTTAGGGGGAACTACCGGGCCCCCGAGCAGTACTTC. The encoded protein is CASSVRGNYRAPEQYF.